Sequencing of this T cell receptor (beta chain) was carried out in a study of OX40 agonist ivuxolimab in advanced cancers. Measured with immunoSEQ multiplex PCR; TCRdb has only the in-frame clones, and not every one. The data hold more than 70,000 clones, with roughly nine tenths observed a single time. Trimming took 4 bases from V and 4 from J, leaving 4 bases between them. CDR1 is SEHNR and CDR2 is FQNEAQ in the germline V gene (reference sequence). The CDR3 runs 12 residues. In its sample, this clone was seen once. The source material was CD4+ or CD8+ T cells sorted from blood, sampled in a trial of the OX40 agonist ivuxolimab. The genes are TRBV7-9 and TRBJ2-2; D gene ambiguous. The sequence was collected from an adult with an advanced solid tumor such as melanoma, head and neck, liver or kidney cancer. The CDR3 region has the DNA TGTGCCAGCAGCTCCGGCACCGGGGAGCTGTTTTTT. Translating gives CASSSGTGELFF. Looking up the rest from reference TRBV7-9 and TRBJ2-2 gives the full variable domain: DTGVSQNPRHKITKRGQNVTFRCDPISEHNRLYWYRQTLGQGPEFLTYFQNEAQLEKSRLLSDRFSAERPKGSFSTLEIQRTEQGDSAMYLCASSSGTGELFFGEGSRLTVL.